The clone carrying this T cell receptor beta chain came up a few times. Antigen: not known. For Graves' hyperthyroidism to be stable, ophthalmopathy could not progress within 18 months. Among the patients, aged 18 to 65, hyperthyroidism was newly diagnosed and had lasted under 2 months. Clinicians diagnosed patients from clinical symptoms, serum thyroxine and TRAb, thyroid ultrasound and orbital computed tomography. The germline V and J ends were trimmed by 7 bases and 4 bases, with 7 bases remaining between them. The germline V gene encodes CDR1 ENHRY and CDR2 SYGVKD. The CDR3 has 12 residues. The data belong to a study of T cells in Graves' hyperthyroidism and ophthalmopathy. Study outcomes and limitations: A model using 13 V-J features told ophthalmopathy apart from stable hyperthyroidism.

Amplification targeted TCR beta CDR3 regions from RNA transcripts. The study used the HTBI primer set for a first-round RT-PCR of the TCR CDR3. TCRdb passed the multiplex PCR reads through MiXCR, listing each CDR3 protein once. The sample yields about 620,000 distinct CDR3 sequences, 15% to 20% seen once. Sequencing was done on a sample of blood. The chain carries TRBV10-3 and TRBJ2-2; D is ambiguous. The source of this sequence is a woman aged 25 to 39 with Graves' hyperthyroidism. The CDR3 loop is CAITRSTGELFF. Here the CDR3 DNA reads TGTGCCATCACCCGGAGCACCGGGGAGCTGTTTTTT.